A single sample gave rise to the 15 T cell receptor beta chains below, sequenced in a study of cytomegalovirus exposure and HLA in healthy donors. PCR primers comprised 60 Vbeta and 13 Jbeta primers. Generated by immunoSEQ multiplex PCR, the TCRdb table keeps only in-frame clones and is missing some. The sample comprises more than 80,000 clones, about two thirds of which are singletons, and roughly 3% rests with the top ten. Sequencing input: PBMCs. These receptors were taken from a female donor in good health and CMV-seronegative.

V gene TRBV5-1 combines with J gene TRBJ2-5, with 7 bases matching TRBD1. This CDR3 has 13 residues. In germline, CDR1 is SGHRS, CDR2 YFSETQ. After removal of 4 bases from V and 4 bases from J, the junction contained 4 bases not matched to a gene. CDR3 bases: TGCGCCAGCAGCAAACAGGGGAGAGAGACCCAGTACTTC. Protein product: CASSKQGRETQYF.

The DNA of the CDR3 is TGTGCCAGCAGTGAGACAGGGGGCACCCATTTCTTT. This gives the protein CASSETGGTHFF. The chain uses TRBV6-5 and TRBJ1-1, with 10 bases fitting TRBD1. J was trimmed by 13 bases and V by 5 bases; bases with no gene match: 7. The germline CDR1 and CDR2 sequences are MNHEY and SVGAGI. The CDR3 is made up of 12 amino acids.

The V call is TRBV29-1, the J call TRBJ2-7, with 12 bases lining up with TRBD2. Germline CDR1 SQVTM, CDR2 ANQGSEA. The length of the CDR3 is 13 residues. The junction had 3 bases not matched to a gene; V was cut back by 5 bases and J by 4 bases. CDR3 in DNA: TGCAGCGTTTCACTAGCGGGAGGATACGAGCAGTACTTC. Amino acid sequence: CSVSLAGGYEQYF.

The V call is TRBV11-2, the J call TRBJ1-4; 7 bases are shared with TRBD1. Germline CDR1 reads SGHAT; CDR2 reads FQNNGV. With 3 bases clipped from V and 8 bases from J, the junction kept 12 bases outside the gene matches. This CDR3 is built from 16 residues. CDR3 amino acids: CASSLATGVGSEKLFF. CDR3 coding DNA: TGTGCCAGCAGCTTGGCTACAGGGGTGGGTTCCGAAAAACTGTTTTTT.

CDR3 sequence reads: CATGKTAEAFF. The CDR3 coding sequence is TGTGCCACCGGGAAGACCGCTGAAGCTTTCTTT. This chain uses TRBV19 with TRBJ1-1; the D is unclear. The ends were cut back, 10 bases at V and 6 bases at J, with 12 bases in the middle. The CDR3 totals 11 residues. Looked up from germline, CDR1 is LNHDA and CDR2 is SQIVND (reference sequence). Based on the CDR3 plus reference TRBV19 and TRBJ1-1, the full variable domain is DGGITQSPKYLFRKEGQNVTLSCEQNLNHDAMYWYRQDPGQGLRLIYYSQIVNDFQKGDIAEGYSVSREKKESFPLTVTSAQKNPTAFYLCATGKTAEAFFGQGTRLTVV.

Here the CDR3 reads CASSPGLAGVYEQYF. In nucleotides, the CDR3 is TGTGCCAGCAGCCCAGGACTAGCGGGAGTGTACGAGCAGTACTTC. The chain couples TRBV5-4 to TRBJ2-7, with 13 bases that match TRBD2. Losses at the gene ends were 4 bases for V and 4 bases for J; bases not matched to a gene: 5. The germline gives CDR1 SGHNT, CDR2 YYREEE (reference sequence). The CDR3 length is 15 residues.

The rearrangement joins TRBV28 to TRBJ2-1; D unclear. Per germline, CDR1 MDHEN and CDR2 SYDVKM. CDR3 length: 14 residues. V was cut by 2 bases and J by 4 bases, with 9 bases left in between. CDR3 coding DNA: TGTGCCAGCAGTTTACCCGCGCGTTACAATGAGCAGTTCTTC. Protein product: CASSLPARYNEQFF.

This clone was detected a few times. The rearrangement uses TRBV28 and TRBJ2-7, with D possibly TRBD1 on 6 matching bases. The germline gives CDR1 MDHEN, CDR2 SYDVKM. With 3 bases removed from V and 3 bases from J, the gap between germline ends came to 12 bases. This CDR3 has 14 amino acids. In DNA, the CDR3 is TGTGCCAGCAGTTTTCCGGGACAATTCTACGAGCAGTACTTC. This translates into CASSFPGQFYEQYF.

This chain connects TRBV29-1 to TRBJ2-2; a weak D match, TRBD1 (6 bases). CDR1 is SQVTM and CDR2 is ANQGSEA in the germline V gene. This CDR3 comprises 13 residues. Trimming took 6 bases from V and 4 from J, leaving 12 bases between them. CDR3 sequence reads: CSVGQGRTGELFF. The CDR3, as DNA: TGCAGCGTGGGACAAGGACGCACCGGGGAGCTGTTTTTT.

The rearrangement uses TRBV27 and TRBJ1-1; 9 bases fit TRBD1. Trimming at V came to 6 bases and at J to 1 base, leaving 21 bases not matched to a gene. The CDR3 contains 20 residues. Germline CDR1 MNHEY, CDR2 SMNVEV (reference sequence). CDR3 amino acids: CASSNLPSWDRVIRNTEAFF. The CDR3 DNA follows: TGTGCCAGCAGCAACCTCCCCAGCTGGGACAGGGTAATTAGGAACACTGAAGCTTTCTTT.

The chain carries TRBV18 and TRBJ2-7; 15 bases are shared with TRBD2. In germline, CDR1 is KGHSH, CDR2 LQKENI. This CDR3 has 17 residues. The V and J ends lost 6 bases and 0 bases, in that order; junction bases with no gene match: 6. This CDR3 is CASSPGTSGRSSYEQYF. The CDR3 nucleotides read TGTGCCAGCTCGCCCGGGACTAGCGGGAGGAGCTCCTACGAGCAGTACTTC.

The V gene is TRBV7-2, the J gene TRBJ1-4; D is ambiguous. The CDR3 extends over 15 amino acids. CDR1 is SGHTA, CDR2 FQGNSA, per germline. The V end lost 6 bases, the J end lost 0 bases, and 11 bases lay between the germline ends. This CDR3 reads CASRPTSTTNEKLFF. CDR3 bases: TGTGCCAGCAGACCCACCTCTACAACTAATGAAAAACTGTTTTTT.

The CDR3 sequence: CASSEPGRFFGYTF. CDR3 sequence (DNA): TGTGCCAGCAGTGAACCAGGGCGGTTCTTTGGCTACACCTTC. V is TRBV2 and J is TRBJ1-2; TRBD1 is a possible D gene (5 bases). The length of the CDR3 is 14 residues. The V and J ends lost 2 bases and 7 bases respectively, with 14 bases between them. Germline loops: CDR1 SNHLY, CDR2 FYNNEI.

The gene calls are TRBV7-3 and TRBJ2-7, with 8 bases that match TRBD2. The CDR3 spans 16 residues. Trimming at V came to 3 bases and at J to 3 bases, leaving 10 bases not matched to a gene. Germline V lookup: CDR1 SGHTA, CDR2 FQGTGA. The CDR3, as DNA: TGTGCCAGCAGCTTCGGGACTAGTCAAGCCTACTACGAGCAGTACTTC. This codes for CASSFGTSQAYYEQYF.

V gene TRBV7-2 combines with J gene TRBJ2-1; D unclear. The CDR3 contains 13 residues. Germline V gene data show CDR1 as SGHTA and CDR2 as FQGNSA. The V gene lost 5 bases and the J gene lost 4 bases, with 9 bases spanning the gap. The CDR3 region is CASSQAAYNEQFF. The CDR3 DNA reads TGTGCCAGCAGCCAAGCCGCATACAATGAGCAGTTCTTC.